This T cell receptor beta chain was captured in a study of T cell repertoires in cytomegalovirus infection. At the level of the study: Peptides in the study included HLA-C-restricted and HLA-B-restricted CMV epitopes. A matching HLA type, together with CMV infection, was signaled by public TCR beta signatures. The study, taken as a whole, reports: HLA-C-restricted TCR beta clonotypes specific for CMV led the ex vivo response.

V was pared by 4 bases and J by 2 bases, with 9 bases between. Germline assignment: CDR1 MDHEN and CDR2 SYDVKM. This CDR3 is built from 13 residues. A note on this clonotype: No antigen is known for it.

TCRdb re-called the reads through MiXCR, storing one row per CDR3 protein. Of about 47,000 distinct CDR3 sequences detected, around 19% appear once; the ten largest clones hold around 77%. The chain couples TRBV28 to TRBJ2-7, with a possible D match to TRBD1 (6 bases). This receptor was identified in a human donor in good health (CMV status not recorded). Some clones in this sample may be carry-over from other donors' samples. The sample here was CD8+ T cells from cultured PBMCs, taken from culture after CMV antigen stimulation. CDR3 sequence reads: CASSYGQPYEQYF. CDR3 nucleotides: TGTGCCAGCAGTTACGGACAGCCCTACGAGCAGTACTTC.